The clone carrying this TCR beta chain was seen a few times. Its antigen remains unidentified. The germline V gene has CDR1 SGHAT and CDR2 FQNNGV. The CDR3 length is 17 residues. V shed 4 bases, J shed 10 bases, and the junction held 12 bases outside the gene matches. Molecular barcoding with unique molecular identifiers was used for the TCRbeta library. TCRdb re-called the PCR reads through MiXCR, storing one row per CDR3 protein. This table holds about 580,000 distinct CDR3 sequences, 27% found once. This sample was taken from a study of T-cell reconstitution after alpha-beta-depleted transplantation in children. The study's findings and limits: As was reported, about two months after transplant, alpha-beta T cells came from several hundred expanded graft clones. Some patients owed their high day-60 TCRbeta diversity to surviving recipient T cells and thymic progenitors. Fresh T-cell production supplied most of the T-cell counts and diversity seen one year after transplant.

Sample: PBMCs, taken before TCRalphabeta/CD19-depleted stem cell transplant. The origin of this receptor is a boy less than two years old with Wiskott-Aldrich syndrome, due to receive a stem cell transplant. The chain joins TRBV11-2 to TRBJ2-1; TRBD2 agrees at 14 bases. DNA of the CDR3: TGTGCCAGCAGCTCGACTAGCGGGAGGGCCTTATACGAGGAGCAGTTCTTC. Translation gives CASSSTSGRALYEEQFF.